This T cell receptor (beta chain) originates from a study of T-cell memory formation after mild COVID-19. Study-wide context: TCR clustering was largely donor specific. Whole-study findings and limits: Researchers could not confirm that second-wave clones peaking on day 37 targeted SARS-CoV-2. Memory from before infection featured some responding clones, which suggests cross-reactive memory joined.

This clonotype showed up just a few times. Antigen unknown. Via MiXCR, TCRdb re-called the 5' RACE reads, giving one row per CDR3 protein. This table has around 220,000 distinct CDR3 sequences, about a sixth appearing once. CDR3 length: 15 amino acids. The trim removed 6 bases at V and 4 bases at J, leaving 6 bases unmatched. The sample comprised PBMCs or a T cell subset sorted from them (not recorded which). This receptor was obtained from a man aged 18 to 30 who had mild COVID-19 (a few samples of this study predate the infection). Cell type and time point are not known. The chain uses TRBV12-3 or TRBV12-4 and TRBJ1-1, with 12 positions matching TRBD1. This CDR3 reads CASRGTGGWSTEAFF. CDR3 sequence (DNA): TGTGCCAGCAGGGGGACAGGGGGCTGGTCCACTGAAGCTTTCTTT.